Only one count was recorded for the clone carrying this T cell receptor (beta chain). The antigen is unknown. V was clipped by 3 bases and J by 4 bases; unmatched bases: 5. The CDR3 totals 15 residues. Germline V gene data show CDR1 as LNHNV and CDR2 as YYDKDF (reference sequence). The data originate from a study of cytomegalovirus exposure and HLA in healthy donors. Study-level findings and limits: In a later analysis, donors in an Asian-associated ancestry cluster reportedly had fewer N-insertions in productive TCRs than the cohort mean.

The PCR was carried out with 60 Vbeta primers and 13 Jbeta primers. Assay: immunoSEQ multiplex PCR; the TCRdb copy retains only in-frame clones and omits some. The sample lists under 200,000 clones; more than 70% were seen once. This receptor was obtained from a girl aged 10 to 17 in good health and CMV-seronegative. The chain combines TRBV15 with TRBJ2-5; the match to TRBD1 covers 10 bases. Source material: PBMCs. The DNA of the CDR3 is TGTGCCACCAGCAGCGGACAGGGGGTTGGAGAGACCCAGTACTTC. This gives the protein CATSSGQGVGETQYF.